This T cell receptor (beta chain) was identified during a study of blood T cell repertoires in COVID-19. Study background: Samples taken during acute and convalescent COVID-19 were collected in the United States, Italy and Spain. Nucleic acid was either cDNA or gDNA, and it came from T cells, B-cell-depleted T cells, or PBMCs.

Profiling relied on immunoSEQ multiplex PCR, and the TCRdb table lists in-frame clones only, not all of them. The table records about 260,000 clones, more than 70% of them present only once. Trimming removed 5 bases from V and 0 bases from J; junction bases left unmatched: 3. Germline V gene sequence: CDR1 SGHNT, CDR2 YENEEA. The CDR3 runs 16 residues. Participants spanned ages about 18 to 90 years and resided in about 24 US areas. Membership in each cohort depended on participant-reported clinical history. The chain combines TRBV11-3 with TRBJ2-2, with 10 bases lining up with TRBD2. Sequenced: PBMCs or T cells enriched from blood (not recorded which). This sequence was found in a woman in her thirties or forties with acute COVID-19. CDR3 region: CASSLLAGANTGELFF. The CDR3 region has the DNA TGTGCCAGCAGCCTCCTAGCGGGAGCGAACACCGGGGAGCTGTTTTTT.